The 22 T cell receptor beta chains presented below share a single source sample, sequenced in a study of shared clonotypes between healthy human individuals (dated by TCRdb to about 2020). The receptor library was made with the immunoSEQ multiplex PCR assay. TCRdb obtained this table from immuneACCESS and retained in-frame rearrangements with V and J assigned. These tables miss some clones; where compared with another copy, unresolved V genes account for less than half of the shortfall, and the remainder is unexplained. The sample contains under 1,900,000 clones, 98% of them found a single time. Approximately 0.38% of the sample is in the top ten clones. Input material: naive CD4+ T cells sorted from blood. The sample's cell subset or site label, in plain terms: CD45RA+ positively selected. The receptors derive from a man in his thirties or forties in good health.

The chain carries TRBV18 and TRBJ2-1, with TRBD2 matching 12 bases. This CDR3 has 16 amino acids. V was pared by 4 bases and J by 8 bases, with 9 bases of the junction left unmatched. Looked up from germline, CDR1 is KGHSH and CDR2 is LQKENI. The CDR3 is CASSLSPSGRGYEQFF. In DNA form, the CDR3 reads TGTGCCAGCTCACTGTCTCCTAGCGGGAGGGGCTATGAGCAGTTCTTC.

In this sample, this clone turned up once. This chain connects TRBV7-8 to TRBJ2-5; no reliable D call. The V end was cut by 0 bases, the J end by 7 bases, with 12 bases between. Germline V gene lookup returns CDR1 SGHVS and CDR2 FQNEAQ. The length of the CDR3 is 14 residues. The CDR3 DNA reads TGTGCCAGCAGCTTAGCTAGACAATTAGGGACCCAGTACTTC. Residues: CASSLARQLGTQYF.

Details on this clone: The sample contains more than one DNA sequence encoding this CDR3. The chain employs TRBV7-2 and TRBJ2-3; D is ambiguous. CDR1 is SGHTA, CDR2 FQGNSA, per germline. V was shortened by 3 bases and J by 2 bases, with 3 bases between the two germline ends. The CDR3 loop spans 12 amino acids. The CDR3 DNA follows: TGTGCCAGCAGCTTCTCCACAGATACGCAGTATTTT. This encodes CASSFSTDTQYF.

The chain couples TRBV25-1 to TRBJ2-6; D is uncertain. The CDR3 extends over 17 amino acids. The germline V and J ends were trimmed by 2 bases and 0 bases, with 11 bases remaining between them. Germline V gene data show CDR1 as MGHDK and CDR2 as SYGVNS. The DNA for the CDR3 is TGTGCCAGCAGTGAACTAACAGCTACCTCTGGGGCCAACGTCCTGACTTTC. It yields the protein CASSELTATSGANVLTF.

The V gene is TRBV23-1, the J gene TRBJ2-1; 12 bases are a match to TRBD2. TRBV23-1 is noted as an ORF with a role that remains uncertain. The CDR3 totals 17 residues. With V trimmed by 0 bases and J by 8 bases, 8 bases remained unmatched. The CDR3 DNA is TGCGCCAGCAGTCAATCGAGTCTAGCGGGAGGGTGGGATGAGCAGTTCTTC. Protein: CASSQSSLAGGWDEQFF.

The chain couples TRBV10-3 to TRBJ1-3; 7 nucleotides match TRBD1. This CDR3 spans 17 amino acids. The germline V gene encodes CDR1 ENHRY and CDR2 SYGVKD. After removal of 2 bases from V and 7 bases from J, the junction contained 14 bases not matched to a gene. Here the CDR3 reads CAISEKRDPRQGNTIYF. CDR3 coding DNA: TGTGCCATCAGTGAGAAGAGGGACCCCCGACAGGGCAACACCATATATTTT.

This chain connects TRBV5-4 to TRBJ2-3; D remains unclear. The CDR3 has 12 amino acids. The germline V gene has CDR1 SGHNT and CDR2 YYREEE (reference sequence). The germline V and J ends were trimmed by 7 bases and 3 bases, with 9 bases remaining between them. In DNA form, the CDR3 reads TGTGCCAGCTCCAAGGGTACAGATACGCAGTATTTT. Its protein product is CASSKGTDTQYF.

The gene calls are TRBV19 and TRBJ2-7, with D uncertain. Germline assignment: CDR1 LNHDA and CDR2 SQIVND (reference sequence). The CDR3 contains 15 residues. Trimming shortened V by 2 bases and J by 2 bases, and 13 bases separated the two germline ends. CDR3 in DNA: TGTGCCAGTAGTATATTTCGCGGAGAGACCTACGAGCAGTACTTC. Translated, it gives CASSIFRGETYEQYF.

The rearrangement joins TRBV6-1 to TRBJ2-5; 7 bases fit TRBD1. The germline gives CDR1 MNHNS, CDR2 SASEGT. CDR3 size: 14 residues. Trimming took 0 bases from V and 7 from J; bases not matched to a gene: 5. In nucleotides, the CDR3 is TGTGCCAGCAGTGAAGCGAAGGGGGCCGGGACCCAGTACTTC. This translates into CASSEAKGAGTQYF.

The chain links TRBV18 to TRBJ2-7, with 8 bases aligning to TRBD1. Germline CDR1 is KGHSH and CDR2 is LQKENI. CDR3 length: 16 amino acids. V dropped 3 bases and J dropped 4; count of bases not matched to a gene: 11. CDR3 nucleotide sequence: TGTGCCAGCTCACCTTTTGTGGGGACAGGATATTACGAGCAGTACTTC. Translating gives CASSPFVGTGYYEQYF.

The chain is built from TRBV2 and TRBJ1-1; weak D call: TRBD1 (5 bases). The V end lost 8 bases, the J end lost 3 bases, and 19 bases lay between the germline ends. CDR3 length: 15 amino acids. Germline CDR1 reads SNHLY; CDR2 reads FYNNEI. For the CDR3, the DNA is TGTGCCAGCGGGGGGGACGCCCCAAGGGACACTGAAGCTTTCTTT. Its translation is CASGGDAPRDTEAFF.

The chain carries TRBV7-2 and TRBJ2-3; 7 bases are a match to TRBD1. Trimming cost V 5 bases and J 6 bases; bases outside gene matches: 11. Germline loops: CDR1 SGHTA, CDR2 FQGNSA. The CDR3 extends over 15 amino acids. The CDR3, as DNA: TGTGCCAGCAGCCCAGTTGGGACAGCGCGGGATACGCAGTATTTT. This codes for CASSPVGTARDTQYF. The variable domain in full, completed from reference TRBV7-2 and TRBJ2-3, reads GAGVSQSPSNKVTEKGKDVELRCDPISGHTALYWYRQSLGQGLEFLIYFQGNSAPDKSGLPSDRFSAERTGGSVSTLTIQRTQQEDSAVYLCASSPVGTARDTQYFGPGTRLTVL.

The gene calls are TRBV4-1 and TRBJ2-7; either TRBD1 or TRBD2 may supply D (5 bases each). This CDR3 has 16 residues. The germline V and J ends were trimmed by 2 bases and 7 bases, with 21 bases remaining between them. The germline CDR1 and CDR2 sequences are MGHRA and YSYEKL. The DNA for the CDR3 is TGCGCCAGCAGCCAAATACGTCCGGGACCCCCCGGGGAGCAGTACTTC. This codes for CASSQIRPGPPGEQYF.

V usage is TRBV7-3 and J usage is TRBJ2-3, with 8 bases lining up with TRBD2. Germline V gene data show CDR1 as SGHTA and CDR2 as FQGTGA. This CDR3 comprises 16 residues. With V trimmed by 5 bases and J by 4 bases, 11 bases remained unmatched. CDR3 bases: TGTGCCAGCAGCGTCGGAGCGGGAGTGATAGCAGATACGCAGTATTTT. This encodes CASSVGAGVIADTQYF.

The chain combines TRBV7-2 with TRBJ2-3; D is undetermined. V was shortened by 2 bases and J by 0 bases, with 9 bases between the two germline ends. Germline V lookup: CDR1 SGHTA, CDR2 FQGNSA. There are 15 residues in the CDR3. The CDR3 reads CASSLMSSSTDTQYF. DNA for the CDR3: TGTGCCAGCAGCTTAATGTCATCTAGCACAGATACGCAGTATTTT.

The chain has TRBV18 and TRBJ2-7; 12 positions agree with TRBD1. The length of the CDR3 is 14 residues. CDR1 and CDR2 (germline): KGHSH, LQKENI. After removal of 6 bases from V and 7 bases from J, the junction contained 7 bases not matched to a gene. The CDR3 DNA reads as TGTGCCAGCTCGCCGGGACAGGGGGCTTGGGAGCAGTACTTC. Translating gives CASSPGQGAWEQYF.

The CDR3 reads CASSLPGALVGTQYF. CDR3 DNA: TGCGCCAGCAGCTTGCCAGGGGCCCTGGTTGGGACCCAGTACTTC. This chain connects TRBV5-1 to TRBJ2-5; maybe TRBD1 (6 bases). Germline V gene lookup returns CDR1 SGHRS and CDR2 YFSETQ. The CDR3 sequence is 15 residues long. The V and J ends lost 1 base and 7 bases respectively, with 17 bases between them.

V and J are TRBV7-9 and TRBJ1-2, with D possibly being TRBD1 (5 bases). CDR1 and CDR2 from the germline V gene are SEHNR and FQNEAQ (reference sequence). This CDR3 contains 14 residues. V was pared by 3 bases and J by 8 bases, with 16 bases between. CDR3 bases: TGTGCCAGCAGCTTTACCATCGGGGACCAGGGCTACACCTTC. Translation: CASSFTIGDQGYTF.

The rearrangement joins TRBV10-1 to TRBJ2-3; 8 positions match TRBD1. Germline-derived CDR1 and CDR2 are WNHNN and SYGVQD (reference sequence). CDR3 size: 15 residues. Unmatched junction bases numbered 11, after V lost 6 bases and J lost 6 bases. CDR3 bases: TGCGCCAGCAGGGCCGGACAGGGCCGCGCGGATACGCAGTATTTT. Encoded protein: CASRAGQGRADTQYF.

A remark on this clone: Other DNA sequences from this sample encode an identical CDR3 as well. The V call is TRBV6-1, the J call TRBJ1-1; D is unresolved. Germline V CDR1 and CDR2: MNHNS, SASEGT. Trimming took off 0 bases at V and 3 bases at J, with 5 bases between the two ends. The CDR3 spans 13 residues. The CDR3 reads CASSEARYTEAFF. The CDR3 coding sequence is TGTGCCAGCAGTGAAGCGCGGTACACTGAAGCTTTCTTT.

This chain connects TRBV9 to TRBJ2-1, with TRBD2 identical over 7 bases. Germline V gene lookup returns CDR1 SGDLS and CDR2 YYNGEE. Trimming removed 0 bases from V and 13 bases from J; junction bases left unmatched: 4. There are 12 residues in the CDR3. The CDR3 nucleotides read TGTGCCAGCAGCGTAGATTCGGGACTACAGTTCTTC. Its translation: CASSVDSGLQFF. Combining the CDR3 with reference TRBV9 and TRBJ2-1 gives the whole variable domain DSGVTQTPKHLITATGQRVTLRCSPRSGDLSVYWYQQSLDQGLQFLIQYYNGEERAKGNILERFSAQQFPDLHSELNLSSLELGDSALYFCASSVDSGLQFFGPGTRLTVL.

The chain is built from TRBV15 and TRBJ2-7; tentatively, D is TRBD1 or TRBD2 (5 bases each). The germline V and J ends were trimmed by 3 bases and 7 bases, with 13 bases remaining between them. Germline CDR1 is LNHNV and CDR2 is YYDKDF (reference sequence). This CDR3 contains 13 residues. The CDR3 loop is CATSRGWGWEQYF. The CDR3 DNA is TGTGCCACCAGCAGGGGCTGGGGGTGGGAGCAGTACTTC.